This T cell receptor beta chain was profiled in a study of T-cell memory formation after mild COVID-19. Study findings and constraints: A second wave of clones peaked on day 37, and their SARS-CoV-2 specificity went unconfirmed. Clones that contracted from day 15 to 85 were balanced CD4/CD8, while later expanders leaned CD4+.

Trimming took 8 bases from V and 0 from J, leaving 19 bases between them. The CDR3 length is 16 residues. Germline V gene lookup returns CDR1 LGHDT and CDR2 YNNKEL (reference sequence). Constant-segment primers and 5'RACE yielded cDNA libraries for TCR alpha and TCR beta, each carrying sample barcodes and UMIs. Via MiXCR, TCRdb re-called the 5' RACE reads, giving one row per CDR3 protein. The profile shows 350,000 to 500,000 distinct CDR3 sequences, around 22% of them singletons. On this clonotype itself: No antigen is known for it.

The material sequenced was PBMCs or a T cell subset sorted from them (not recorded which). This clonotype was sampled from an adult woman who had mild COVID-19 (a few samples of this study predate the infection). Cell type and time point are not known. The chain joins TRBV3-1 to TRBJ1-1; D uncertain. CDR3 in amino acids: CASRPIRRNLNTEAFF. In DNA form, the CDR3 reads TGTGCCAGCCGACCGATAAGACGTAATCTGAACACTGAAGCTTTCTTT.